The 3 T cell receptor beta chains given below trace back to one sample, sequenced in a study of prognosis after radiotherapy for stage I lung cancer. The authors amplified TCR beta CDR3 from genomic DNA using two-round multiplex PCR. Primers specific to each TRBV and TRBJ gene drove first-round PCR. TCRdb passed the multiplex PCR reads through MiXCR, listing each CDR3 protein once. This sample carries nearly 25,000 distinct CDR3 sequences, about 34% of them seen once, and the ten largest clones take less than 65%. The sample consisted of PBMCs, taken before or after stereotactic body radiation therapy (not recorded which). The origin of the receptors is a donor older than 45 with non-small cell lung cancer.

This clonotype was seen at least ten times. The V call is TRBV9, the J call TRBJ1-4; 10 bases match TRBD1. V trimming: 1 base; J trimming: 7 bases; junction bases outside the gene matches: 13. The CDR3 totals 18 residues. Germline loops: CDR1 SGDLS, CDR2 YYNGEE. This CDR3 is CASSVSVGTGDRVEKLFF. CDR3 coding DNA: TGTGCCAGCAGCGTATCCGTCGGGACAGGGGATCGTGTTGAAAAACTGTTTTTT.

This clonotype is a singleton in its sample. Relative to the germline gene, one junction end is altered; a read error may explain this. The rearrangement links TRBV7-8 to TRBJ2-1; 7 nucleotides align to TRBD2. This CDR3 spans 16 amino acids. Germline CDR1 reads SGHVS; CDR2 reads FQNEAQ. CDR3 coding DNA: TGTGCCAGCAGCTTAGAGGTAGCGGGTCCCTACAGTGAGCAGTTCTTC. Amino acid sequence: CASSLEVAGPYSEQFF.

In this sample, this clonotype turned up many times. V and J are TRBV6-8 and TRBJ2-2, with no clear D. CDR3 length equals 14 residues. Trimming took 6 bases from V and 1 from J, leaving 9 bases between them. Per the germline V gene, CDR1 is MNHGY and CDR2 is SAAAGT. This CDR3 is CASRIDGNTGELFF. CDR3 nucleotides: TGTGCCAGCAGGATCGACGGGAACACCGGGGAGCTGTTTTTT.